A single sample gave rise to the 25 T cell receptor beta chains below, sequenced in a study of memory CD4+ T cells and cytomegalovirus serostatus. Single viable CD3+CD4+CD8-CD45RO+ cells were sorted as the memory CD4+ T cells. Measured with immunoSEQ multiplex PCR; TCRdb has only the in-frame clones, and not every one. Counted here are fewer than 90,000 clones, roughly 78% occurring once; the ten biggest clones make up roughly 2.6%. The sample comprised memory CD4+ T cells from blood. The receptors were gathered from an adult in good health and CMV-seropositive.

The chain is built from TRBV11-2 and TRBJ2-1; 11 bases match TRBD2. In germline, CDR1 is SGHAT, CDR2 FQNNGV. V lost 5 bases and J lost 7; bases outside the gene matches: 10. There are 16 residues in the CDR3. The CDR3 DNA follows: TGTGCCAGCAGCGAACTAGCGGGGGCGACGGGTAATGAGCAGTTCTTC. Residues: CASSELAGATGNEQFF.

V is TRBV6-5 and J is TRBJ1-2, with no clear D. Germline CDR1 and CDR2: MNHEY and SVGAGI. The V end lost 4 bases, the J end lost 0 bases, and 9 bases lay between the germline ends. The CDR3 contains 14 residues. The CDR3 protein is CASSSRGPNYGYTF. CDR3 coding DNA: TGTGCCAGCAGTTCGCGAGGGCCTAACTATGGCTACACCTTC.

A note on this clone: One end of the junction varies from germline; a read error may be responsible. This chain connects TRBV29-1 to TRBJ2-1, with 7 bases matching TRBD2. Germline CDR1 SQVTM, CDR2 ANQGSEA. The CDR3 has 14 amino acids. The CDR3 DNA is TGCAGCGTAGAAGCGGGGCGGGTCTACAATGAGCAGTTCTTC. This codes for CSVEAGRVYNEQFF.

This clone was counted a single time. The chain links TRBV9 to TRBJ2-1; 7 bases line up with TRBD2. The CDR3 covers 16 residues. Germline V gene lookup returns CDR1 SGDLS and CDR2 YYNGEE. Trimming cost V 3 bases and J 7 bases; bases outside gene matches: 13. The CDR3 DNA is TGTGCCAGCAGCGCCGCGGGGGATTATGGGGGGAATGAGCAGTTCTTC. The encoded protein is CASSAAGDYGGNEQFF. Based on the CDR3 plus reference TRBV9 and TRBJ2-1, the full variable domain is DSGVTQTPKHLITATGQRVTLRCSPRSGDLSVYWYQQSLDQGLQFLIQYYNGEERAKGNILERFSAQQFPDLHSELNLSSLELGDSALYFCASSAAGDYGGNEQFFGPGTRLTVL.

This chain connects TRBV7-2 to TRBJ2-1; 7 bases align to TRBD1. Germline V lookup: CDR1 SGHTA, CDR2 FQGNSA. The CDR3 extends over 13 amino acids. Unmatched junction bases numbered 4, after V lost 5 bases and J lost 6 bases. The CDR3 protein is CASSQGQINEQFF. In nucleotides, the CDR3 is TGTGCCAGCAGCCAGGGACAGATCAATGAGCAGTTCTTC.

The chain employs TRBV6-1 and TRBJ1-6, with a tentative D call TRBD1 (5 bases). The germline CDR1 and CDR2 sequences are MNHNS and SASEGT. The CDR3 consists of 15 residues. Trimming removed 4 bases from V and 10 bases from J, with 17 bases in between. As DNA, the CDR3 is TGTGCCAGCAGTGCATTGAGGAGGGGAGACTCACCCCTCCACTTT. Its translation: CASSALRRGDSPLHF.

This clone was picked up a small number of times. The same CDR3 can be traced to other DNA sequences in this sample. This chain connects TRBV7-9 to TRBJ1-1, with D unclear. Germline values: CDR1 SEHNR, CDR2 FQNEAQ (reference sequence). V was shortened by 5 bases and J by 0 bases, with 7 bases between the two germline ends. This CDR3 comprises 13 residues. The CDR3 nucleotides read TGTGCCAGCAGCCTAGACATGAACACTGAAGCTTTCTTT. Translation gives CASSLDMNTEAFF.

In this sample, this clone turned up a few times. The V and J genes are TRBV19 and TRBJ1-4; D gene uncertain. The V gene lost 4 bases and the J gene lost 5 bases, with 8 bases spanning the gap. The CDR3 loop spans 13 amino acids. Germline V gene sequence: CDR1 LNHDA, CDR2 SQIVND (reference sequence). DNA for the CDR3: TGTGCCAGTAGTAACACAGAGAATGAAAAACTGTTTTTT. It codes for CASSNTENEKLFF.

The chain is built from TRBV5-1 and TRBJ1-2; D gene ambiguous. Trimming stripped 1 base from V and 8 bases from J, with 9 bases between. Germline V gene lookup returns CDR1 SGHRS and CDR2 YFSETQ. The CDR3 length is 12 residues. CDR3 DNA: TGCGCCAGCAGCTTGAGTAGGGCAGGCTACACCTTC. Translation: CASSLSRAGYTF.

The chain links TRBV7-2 to TRBJ1-6; D call uncertain. Trimming pared 5 bases from V and 8 bases from J, leaving 10 bases between. CDR3 length: 13 residues. CDR1 is SGHTA and CDR2 is FQGNSA in the germline V gene. The CDR3, as DNA: TGTGCCAGCAGCCCCTTCGGGGATTCACCCCTCCACTTT. Encoded protein: CASSPFGDSPLHF. The whole variable domain, remainder taken from reference TRBV7-2 and TRBJ1-6, is GAGVSQSPSNKVTEKGKDVELRCDPISGHTALYWYRQSLGQGLEFLIYFQGNSAPDKSGLPSDRFSAERTGGSVSTLTIQRTQQEDSAVYLCASSPFGDSPLHFGNGTRLTVT.

This clone was detected only a few times. The chain combines TRBV5-1 with TRBJ1-1; D remains ambiguous. The CDR3 contains 13 residues. The germline CDR1 and CDR2 sequences are SGHRS and YFSETQ. V shed 0 bases and J shed 3 bases, with 6 bases lying between them. CDR3 protein: CASSLASDTEAFF. In DNA form, the CDR3 reads TGCGCCAGCAGCTTGGCCTCGGACACTGAAGCTTTCTTT.

The V gene is TRBV4-3, the J gene TRBJ1-2; D unclear. Germline V gene sequence: CDR1 LGHNA, CDR2 YSLEER. Trimming stripped 2 bases from V and 1 base from J, with 8 bases between. CDR3 length equals 14 residues. CDR3 in DNA: TGCGCCAGCAGCCAATCCCCGGATAACTATGGCTACACCTTC. As protein: CASSQSPDNYGYTF.

The V and J genes are TRBV10-3 and TRBJ1-1; D not certain. The germline V gene has CDR1 ENHRY and CDR2 SYGVKD. The CDR3 loop spans 11 amino acids. Trimming took off 6 bases at V and 12 bases at J, with 14 bases between the two ends. CDR3: CAIRSHRLTFF. The DNA for the CDR3 is TGTGCCATCAGGAGTCACAGACTAACTTTCTTT.

This chain joins TRBV5-5 and TRBJ1-1; 9 nucleotides match TRBD1. From germline, CDR1 is SGHKS and CDR2 YYEKEE (reference sequence). This CDR3 spans 17 amino acids. V was pared by 6 bases and J by 4 bases, with 16 bases of the junction left unmatched. Here the CDR3 DNA reads TGTGCCAGCAAGTGGCGGGACAGGGAAGCGAGGGGCACTGAAGCTTTCTTT. Translation gives CASKWRDREARGTEAFF. Filled out from reference TRBV5-5 and TRBJ1-1, the complete variable domain reads DAGVTQSPTHLIKTRGQQVTLRCSPISGHKSVSWYQQVLGQGPQFIFQYYEKEERGRGNFPDRFSARQFPNYSSELNVNALLLGDSALYLCASKWRDREARGTEAFFGQGTRLTVV.

V gene TRBV18 combines with J gene TRBJ2-7; D is perhaps TRBD2 (7 bases). CDR1 KGHSH and CDR2 LQKENI come from the germline V gene. Trimming removed 5 bases at V and 5 bases at J, with 13 bases between. The CDR3 extends over 13 amino acids. The CDR3, as DNA: TGTGCCAGCTCATACAGGGAGGGTGACGAGCAGTACGTC. The encoded protein is CASSYREGDEQYV.

The V gene is TRBV27, the J gene TRBJ2-1; D uncertain. This CDR3 comprises 13 residues. With 3 bases removed from V and 6 bases from J, the gap between germline ends came to 9 bases. Germline loops: CDR1 MNHEY, CDR2 SMNVEV (reference sequence). For the CDR3, the DNA is TGTGCCAGCAGTTTTAGGCGACGCAATGAGCAGTTCTTC. Translation: CASSFRRRNEQFF.

This clone showed up just a few times. The chain joins TRBV5-4 to TRBJ1-6, with 7 bases aligning to TRBD1. With V trimmed by 0 bases and J by 5 bases, 2 bases remained unmatched. Germline V gene data show CDR1 as SGHNT and CDR2 as YYREEE (reference sequence). This CDR3 is 15 amino acids long. The CDR3 sequence is CASSLGRGDNSPLHF. DNA for the CDR3: TGTGCCAGCAGCTTGGGCAGGGGGGATAATTCACCCCTCCACTTT.

The CDR3 DNA sequence: TGTGCCAGTACCTTCCTGGATACGCAGTATTTT. Its translation is CASTFLDTQYF. This chain links TRBV19 with TRBJ2-3; D remains unclear. This CDR3 is 11 amino acids long. The germline gives CDR1 LNHDA, CDR2 SQIVND (reference sequence). With 7 bases removed from V and 6 bases from J, the gap between germline ends came to 8 bases.

The rearrangement links TRBV6-5 to TRBJ1-5, with D possibly being TRBD1 (5 bases). Germline assignment: CDR1 MNHEY and CDR2 SVGAGI. This CDR3 has 16 residues. The V end lost 4 bases, the J end lost 7 bases, and 20 bases lay between the germline ends. DNA for the CDR3: TGTGCCAGCAGTTTGACGGACCGGGGGTCGGGACAGCCCCAGCATTTT. It yields the protein CASSLTDRGSGQPQHF.

This clone showed up just once. The chain uses TRBV7-2 and TRBJ1-1; 9 nucleotides agree with TRBD1. This CDR3 contains 13 residues. V shed 6 bases, J shed 11 bases, and the junction held 10 bases outside the gene matches. The germline CDR1 and CDR2 sequences are SGHTA and FQGNSA. The CDR3 DNA sequence: TGTGCCAGCAGAACAGGGGGCGGTCTTACGGCTTTCTTT. Amino acids: CASRTGGGLTAFF.

The rearrangement joins TRBV4-1 to TRBJ1-5; unclear D gene. This CDR3 comprises 13 residues. Deletions cut 4 bases from V and 8 bases from J, with 12 bases between. Germline CDR1 is MGHRA and CDR2 is YSYEKL. CDR3 loop: CASSRNPREPQHF. The CDR3 DNA is TGCGCCAGCAGCCGGAATCCTCGGGAGCCCCAGCATTTT.

The chain carries TRBV7-2 and TRBJ2-7; D uncertain. Germline loops: CDR1 SGHTA, CDR2 FQGNSA. V was clipped by 1 base and J by 2 bases, with 6 bases between them. This CDR3 has 13 amino acids. This CDR3 reads CASSLVHPYEQYV. The CDR3 region has the DNA TGTGCCAGCAGCTTAGTTCATCCCTACGAGCAGTACGTC.

The V gene is TRBV10-3, the J gene TRBJ1-3, with D possibly matching TRBD1 (6 bases). V shed 5 bases and J shed 8 bases, with 22 bases lying between them. CDR1 and CDR2 from the germline V gene are ENHRY and SYGVKD. The CDR3 consists of 16 residues. CDR3 DNA: TGTGCCATCAGTCCCCCTCCTCGCCAGGGGATGGACACCATATATTTT. Translation: CAISPPPRQGMDTIYF.

The rearrangement uses TRBV5-4 and TRBJ2-2, with D hard to call. Germline CDR1 SGHNT, CDR2 YYREEE (reference sequence). The CDR3 consists of 13 residues. Trimming left V 2 bases short and J 1 base short, with 3 bases between. The CDR3 sequence: CASSLMNTGELFF. The CDR3 nucleotides are TGTGCCAGCAGCTTAATGAACACCGGGGAGCTGTTTTTT.

V is TRBV10-3 and J is TRBJ1-5; D possibly corresponds to TRBD1 (6 bases). The CDR3 is 13 amino acids. V lost 10 bases and J lost 7, with 17 bases in between. Germline V gives CDR1 ENHRY, CDR2 SYGVKD. The CDR3 region has the DNA TGTGCCACGGCGGGGGGCGCGAAACAGCCCCAGCATTTT. It is translated as CATAGGAKQPQHF.